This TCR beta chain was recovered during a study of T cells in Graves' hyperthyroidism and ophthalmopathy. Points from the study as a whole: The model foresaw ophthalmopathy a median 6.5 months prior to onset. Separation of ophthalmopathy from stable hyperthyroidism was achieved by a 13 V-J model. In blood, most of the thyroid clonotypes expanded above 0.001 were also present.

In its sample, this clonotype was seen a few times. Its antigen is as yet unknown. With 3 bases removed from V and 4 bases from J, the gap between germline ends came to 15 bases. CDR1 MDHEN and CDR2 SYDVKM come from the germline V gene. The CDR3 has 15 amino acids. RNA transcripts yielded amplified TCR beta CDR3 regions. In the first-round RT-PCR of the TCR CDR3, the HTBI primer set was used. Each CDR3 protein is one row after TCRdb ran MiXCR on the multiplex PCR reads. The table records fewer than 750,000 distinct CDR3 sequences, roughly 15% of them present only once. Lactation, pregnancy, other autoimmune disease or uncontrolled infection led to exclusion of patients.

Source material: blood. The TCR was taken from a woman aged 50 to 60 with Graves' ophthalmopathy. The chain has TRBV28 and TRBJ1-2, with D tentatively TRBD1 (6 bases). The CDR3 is CASSFPQGNTYGYTF. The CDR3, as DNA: TGTGCCAGCAGTTTCCCACAGGGAAACACCTATGGCTACACCTTC.